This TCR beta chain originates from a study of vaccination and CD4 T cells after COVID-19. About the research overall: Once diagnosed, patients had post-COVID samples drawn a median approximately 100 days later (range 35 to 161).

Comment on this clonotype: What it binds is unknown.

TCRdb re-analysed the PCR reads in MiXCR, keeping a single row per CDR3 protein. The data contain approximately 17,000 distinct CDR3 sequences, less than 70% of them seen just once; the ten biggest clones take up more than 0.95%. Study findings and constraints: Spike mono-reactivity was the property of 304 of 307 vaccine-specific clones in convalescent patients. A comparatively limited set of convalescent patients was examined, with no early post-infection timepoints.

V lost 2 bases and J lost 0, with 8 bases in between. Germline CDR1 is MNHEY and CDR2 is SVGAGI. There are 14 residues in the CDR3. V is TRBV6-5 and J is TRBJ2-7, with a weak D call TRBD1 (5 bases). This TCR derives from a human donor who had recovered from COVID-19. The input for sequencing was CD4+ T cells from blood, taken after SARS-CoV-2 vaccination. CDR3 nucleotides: TGTGCCAGCAGTTACAGGGGTAGCTCCTACGAGCAGTACTTC. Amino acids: CASSYRGSSYEQYF.